A single sample gave rise to the 7 T cell receptor beta chains below, sequenced in a study of graft-versus-host responses after intestinal transplantation. Method: immunoSEQ multiplex PCR; TCRdb's copy keeps in-frame clones and lacks some. The profile covers 90,000 to 150,000 clones, with roughly 91% appearing a single time and around 0.12% taken by the ten largest. The antigens for these receptors are not known. Sample: unstimulated CD4+ T cells sorted from spleen or lymph node cells, taken before intestinal transplant. The receptors were sampled from a human donor who received an intestinal transplant.

The genes are TRBV5-1 and TRBJ1-3; D is undetermined. Germline V gene sequence: CDR1 SGHRS, CDR2 YFSETQ. CDR3 length: 16 residues. Trimming took off 4 bases at V and 0 bases at J, with 14 bases between the two ends. The CDR3 DNA reads TGCGCCAGCAGCCCACTATCCTCCCTCTCTGGAAACACCATATATTTT. Its protein is CASSPLSSLSGNTIYF.

The gene calls are TRBV5-1 and TRBJ2-1; TRBD2 matches at 11 bases. Trimming removed 1 base from V and 7 bases from J; junction bases left unmatched: 1. CDR3 size: 14 residues. Germline lookup yields CDR1 SGHRS and CDR2 YFSETQ. The CDR3 nucleotides are TGCGCCAGCAGCTTGACTAGCGGGAGAAATGAGCAGTTCTTC. Residues: CASSLTSGRNEQFF.

This chain links TRBV11-2 with TRBJ2-5, with D hard to call. V lost 5 bases to trimming and J lost 5 bases, with 9 bases between them. Germline lookup yields CDR1 SGHAT and CDR2 FQNNGV. The CDR3 length is 12 residues. DNA for the CDR3: TGTGCCAGCAGCAGCACCGCCGAGACCCAGTACTTC. Its protein product is CASSSTAETQYF.

V is TRBV6-1 and J is TRBJ2-7; 9 bases line up with TRBD1. Per germline, CDR1 MNHNS and CDR2 SASEGT. J gave up 0 bases and V 4 bases, and 4 bases lay outside the gene matches. There are 15 residues in the CDR3. The CDR3 loop is CASSARQGVSYEQYF. The CDR3 coding sequence is TGTGCCAGCAGTGCGCGACAGGGGGTCTCCTACGAGCAGTACTTC.

The chain recombines TRBV7-9 with TRBJ1-1; possible D gene TRBD1, 5 bases. The CDR3 has 13 amino acids. The germline V and J ends were trimmed by 7 bases and 0 bases, with 9 bases remaining between them. CDR1 and CDR2 from the germline V gene are SEHNR and FQNEAQ (reference sequence). CDR3 sequence: CASNWDLNTEAFF. The CDR3 DNA reads as TGTGCCAGCAACTGGGACCTGAACACTGAAGCTTTCTTT.

The rearrangement links TRBV27 to TRBJ2-1; no firm D call. Germline CDR1 MNHEY, CDR2 SMNVEV (reference sequence). The CDR3 has 15 residues. The germline V and J ends were trimmed by 3 bases and 5 bases, with 14 bases remaining between them. This CDR3 reads CASSFERRGNNEQFF. The CDR3, as DNA: TGTGCCAGCAGTTTTGAGAGGAGAGGTAACAATGAGCAGTTCTTC.

This clone was detected only once. The V and J genes are TRBV2 and TRBJ1-6, with D perhaps TRBD1 (5 bases). The CDR3 totals 16 residues. CDR1 is SNHLY, CDR2 FYNNEI, per germline. Trimming shortened V by 6 bases and J by 0 bases, and 12 bases separated the two germline ends. CDR3 sequence reads: CASRRDGSSYNSPLHF. The DNA for the CDR3 is TGTGCCAGCAGGAGGGACGGGAGCTCCTATAATTCACCCCTCCACTTT.